This T cell receptor (beta chain) stems from a study of T cells in Graves' hyperthyroidism and ophthalmopathy. The source material, RNA transcripts, was used to amplify TCR beta CDR3 regions. The HTBI primer set drove a first-round RT-PCR of the TCR CDR3. From the multiplex PCR reads, TCRdb called clonotypes with MiXCR, one entry per CDR3 protein. Here the sample spans around 800,000 distinct CDR3 sequences, roughly 40% being singletons. Remarks on this clonotype: Its antigen is undetermined.

Findings of the study overall: Ophthalmopathy got predicted by the model a median about 6.5 months before its onset.

The CDR3 is 12 residues long. The germline V gene encodes CDR1 LGHDT and CDR2 YNNKEL (reference sequence). V was clipped by 6 bases and J by 7 bases, with 7 bases between them. Diagnosis of hyperthyroidism was new in patients aged 18 to 65, and its duration was under 2 months. Lactation, pregnancy, other autoimmune disease or uncontrolled infection excluded patients. This sequence originates from a man between 18 and 35 years old with Graves' hyperthyroidism. The sequenced material came from blood. The V and J genes are TRBV3-1 and TRBJ1-6; D not resolved. The DNA for the CDR3 is TGTGCCAGCAGGAATGGGAATTCACCCCTCCACTTT. It translates to CASRNGNSPLHF.